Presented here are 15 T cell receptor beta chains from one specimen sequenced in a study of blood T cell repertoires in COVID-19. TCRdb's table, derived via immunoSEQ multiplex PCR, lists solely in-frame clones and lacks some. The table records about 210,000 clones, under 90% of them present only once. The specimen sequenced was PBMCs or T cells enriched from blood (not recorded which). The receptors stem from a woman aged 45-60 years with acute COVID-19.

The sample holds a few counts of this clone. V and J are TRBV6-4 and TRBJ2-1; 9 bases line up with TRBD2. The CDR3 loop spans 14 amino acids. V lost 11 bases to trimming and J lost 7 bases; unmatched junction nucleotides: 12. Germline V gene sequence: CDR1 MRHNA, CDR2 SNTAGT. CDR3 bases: TGTGCCTTCCCGCGGCGGGGGGGCCTGAATGAGCAGTTCTTC. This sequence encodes CAFPRRGGLNEQFF.

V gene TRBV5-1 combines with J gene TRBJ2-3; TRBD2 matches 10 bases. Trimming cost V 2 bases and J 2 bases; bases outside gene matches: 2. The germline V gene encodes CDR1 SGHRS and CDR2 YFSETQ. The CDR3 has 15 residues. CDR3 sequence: CASSFLAGVTDTQYF. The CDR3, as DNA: TGCGCCAGCAGCTTCCTAGCGGGAGTCACAGATACGCAGTATTTT.

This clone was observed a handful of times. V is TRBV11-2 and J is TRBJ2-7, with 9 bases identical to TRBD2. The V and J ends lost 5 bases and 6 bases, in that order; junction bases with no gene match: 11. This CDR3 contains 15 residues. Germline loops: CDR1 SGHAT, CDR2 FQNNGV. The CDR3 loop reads CASSLSLAGVREQYF. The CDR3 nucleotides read TGTGCCAGCAGCCTGAGCTTAGCGGGAGTACGCGAGCAGTACTTC.

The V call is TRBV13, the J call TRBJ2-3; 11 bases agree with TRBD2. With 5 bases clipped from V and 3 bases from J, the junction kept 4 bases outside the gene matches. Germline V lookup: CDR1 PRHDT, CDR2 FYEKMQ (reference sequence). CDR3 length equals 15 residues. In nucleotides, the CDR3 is TGTGCCAGCAGCCCAACTAGCGGGAGTACAGATACGCAGTATTTT. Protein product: CASSPTSGSTDTQYF.

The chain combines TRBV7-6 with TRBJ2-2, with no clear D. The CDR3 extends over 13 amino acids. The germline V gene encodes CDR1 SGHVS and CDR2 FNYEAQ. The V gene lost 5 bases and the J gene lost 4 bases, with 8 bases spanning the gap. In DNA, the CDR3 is TGTGCCAGCAGCCTCTATCGCACCGGGGAGCTGTTTTTT. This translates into CASSLYRTGELFF. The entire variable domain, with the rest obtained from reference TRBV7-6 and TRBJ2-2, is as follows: GAGVSQSPRYKVTKRGQDVALRCDPISGHVSLYWYRQALGQGPEFLTYFNYEAQQDKSGLPNDRFSAERPEGSISTLTIQRTEQRDSAMYRCASSLYRTGELFFGEGSRLTVL.

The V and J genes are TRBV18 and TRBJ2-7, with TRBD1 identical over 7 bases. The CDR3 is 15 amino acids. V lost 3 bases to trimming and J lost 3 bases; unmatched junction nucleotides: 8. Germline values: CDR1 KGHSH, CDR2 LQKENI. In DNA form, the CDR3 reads TGTGCCAGCTCACCTCCACCGCAGGGGGTCTACGAGCAGTACTTC. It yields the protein CASSPPPQGVYEQYF.

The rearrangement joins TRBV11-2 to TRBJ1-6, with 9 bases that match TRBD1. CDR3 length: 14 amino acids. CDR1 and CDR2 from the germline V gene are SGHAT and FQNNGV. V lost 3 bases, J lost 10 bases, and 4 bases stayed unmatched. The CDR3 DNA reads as TGTGCCAGCAGCTTTGGGACAGGGCTCTCACCCCTCCACTTT. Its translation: CASSFGTGLSPLHF.

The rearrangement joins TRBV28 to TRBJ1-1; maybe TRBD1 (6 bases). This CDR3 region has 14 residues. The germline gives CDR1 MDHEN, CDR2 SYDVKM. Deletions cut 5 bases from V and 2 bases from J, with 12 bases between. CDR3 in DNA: TGTGCCAGCAGTCGAGGACAGCCTAACACTGAAGCTTTCTTT. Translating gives CASSRGQPNTEAFF.

The CDR3 loop reads CASSLRAGEFFEQYF. The DNA of the CDR3 is TGTGCCAGCAGCCTCCGAGCGGGGGAGTTTTTCGAGCAGTACTTC. The J gene is TRBJ2-7, the V gene TRBV7-2; 8 bases are shared with TRBD2. V trimming: 5 bases; J trimming: 6 bases; junction bases outside the gene matches: 12. Germline V gene sequence: CDR1 SGHTA, CDR2 FQGNSA. This CDR3 region has 15 residues.

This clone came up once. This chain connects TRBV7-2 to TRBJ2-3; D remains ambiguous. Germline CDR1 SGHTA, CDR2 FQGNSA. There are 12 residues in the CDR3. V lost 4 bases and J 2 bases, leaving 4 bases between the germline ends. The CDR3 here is CASSSFTDTQYF. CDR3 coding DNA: TGTGCCAGCAGCTCTTTCACAGATACGCAGTATTTT.

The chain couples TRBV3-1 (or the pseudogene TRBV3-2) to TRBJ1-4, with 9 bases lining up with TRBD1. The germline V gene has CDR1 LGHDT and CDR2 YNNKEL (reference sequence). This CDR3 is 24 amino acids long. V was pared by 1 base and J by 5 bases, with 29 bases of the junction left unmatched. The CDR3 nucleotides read TGTGCCAGCAGCCAAGCCGGGACAGGGTTCACCAGCCGAAGCGATGGAAGCGACAATGAAAAACTGTTTTTT. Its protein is CASSQAGTGFTSRSDGSDNEKLFF.

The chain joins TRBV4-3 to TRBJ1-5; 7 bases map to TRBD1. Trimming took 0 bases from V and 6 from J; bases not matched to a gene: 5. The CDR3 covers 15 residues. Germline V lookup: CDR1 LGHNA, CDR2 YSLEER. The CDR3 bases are TGCGCCAGCAGCCAAGATCCACAGGGGACTCAGCCCCAGCATTTT. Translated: CASSQDPQGTQPQHF.

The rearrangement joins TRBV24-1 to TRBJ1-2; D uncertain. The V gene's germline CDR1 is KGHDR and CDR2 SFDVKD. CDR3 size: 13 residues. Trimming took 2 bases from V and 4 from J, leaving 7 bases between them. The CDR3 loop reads CATSDSNSYGYTF. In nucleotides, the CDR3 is TGTGCCACCAGTGATTCAAATAGCTATGGCTACACCTTC.

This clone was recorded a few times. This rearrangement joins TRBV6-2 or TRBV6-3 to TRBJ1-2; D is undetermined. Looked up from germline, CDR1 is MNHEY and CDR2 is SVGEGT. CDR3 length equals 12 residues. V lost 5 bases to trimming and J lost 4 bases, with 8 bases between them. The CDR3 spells CASSRGIYGYTF. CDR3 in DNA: TGTGCCAGCAGTCGCGGGATCTATGGCTACACCTTC.

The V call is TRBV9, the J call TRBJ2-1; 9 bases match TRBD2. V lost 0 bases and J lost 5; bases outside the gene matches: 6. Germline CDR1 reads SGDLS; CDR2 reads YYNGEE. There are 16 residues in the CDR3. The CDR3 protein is CASSVGLAGTDNEQFF. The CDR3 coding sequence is TGTGCCAGCAGCGTAGGCCTAGCGGGAACTGACAATGAGCAGTTCTTC. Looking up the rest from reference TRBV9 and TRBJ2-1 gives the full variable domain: DSGVTQTPKHLITATGQRVTLRCSPRSGDLSVYWYQQSLDQGLQFLIQYYNGEERAKGNILERFSAQQFPDLHSELNLSSLELGDSALYFCASSVGLAGTDNEQFFGPGTRLTVL.